This is a list of T cell receptor beta chains from one sample in a study of beta chain features in type 1 diabetes. Repertoires were generated with immunoSEQ multiplex PCR, while TCRdb's copy carries only in-frame clones and drops some. The table records 40,000 to 50,000 clones, 65% to 70% of them present only once. The sequencing sample was made of Tregs from blood. These receptors all come from a man younger than 45 with type 1 diabetes. Some clones in this sample may be carry-over from other donors' samples. Both conserved end residues are trimmed from each CDR3. Each record gives: CDR3 protein, J gene, V gene.

CDR3aa: ASSISEQFNAF; j_gene: TRBJ1-1; v_gene: TRBV19
CDR3aa: ASSPNSYEQY; j_gene: TRBJ2-7; v_gene: TRBV7-9
CDR3aa: ASSKRIGGTEAF; j_gene: TRBJ1-1; v_gene: TRBV7-8
CDR3aa: AGTVGQGYGYT; j_gene: TRBJ1-2; v_gene: TRBV2
CDR3aa: AWSGLPGYGYT; j_gene: TRBJ1-2; v_gene: TRBV30
CDR3aa: ASSVGDRDWGTIY; j_gene: TRBJ1-3; v_gene: TRBV9
CDR3aa: ATSREQGASTEAF; j_gene: TRBJ1-1; v_gene: TRBV15
CDR3aa: ASSWTPGGEAF; j_gene: TRBJ1-1; v_gene: TRBV5-6
CDR3aa: AWYTQGLGEQY; j_gene: TRBJ2-7; v_gene: TRBV30
CDR3aa: ASSYSQFTGELF; j_gene: TRBJ2-2; v_gene: TRBV6-6
CDR3aa: ASSSTAGGRETQY; j_gene: TRBJ2-5; v_gene: TRBV5-6
CDR3aa: ASSSGGRAF; j_gene: TRBJ1-1; v_gene: TRBV2
CDR3aa: ASSNDRGTGELF; j_gene: TRBJ2-2; v_gene: TRBV5-1
CDR3aa: ASSPTVLNTEAF; j_gene: TRBJ1-1; v_gene: TRBV7-2
CDR3aa: ASSLGLAGTDTQY; j_gene: TRBJ2-3; v_gene: TRBV5-1
CDR3aa: ASSETIQGAPGANVLT; j_gene: TRBJ2-6; v_gene: TRBV2
CDR3aa: ASSHRRSSYEQY; j_gene: TRBJ2-7; v_gene: TRBV7-8
CDR3aa: ASSWDRENEQY; j_gene: TRBJ2-7; v_gene: TRBV5-6
CDR3aa: ASSLPGWHEQY; j_gene: TRBJ2-7; v_gene: TRBV5-6
CDR3aa: ASICGEQF; j_gene: TRBJ2-1; v_gene: TRBV7-3
CDR3aa: ASSFSGGAPTGELF; j_gene: TRBJ2-2; v_gene: TRBV11-2
CDR3aa: ASGLGAGGRPYNEQF; j_gene: TRBJ2-1; v_gene: TRBV12-5
CDR3aa: SAGQFRDYEQY; j_gene: TRBJ2-7; v_gene: TRBV29-1
CDR3aa: AWRGVPNEKLF; j_gene: TRBJ1-4; v_gene: TRBV30
CDR3aa: ASSANPGRAFYEQY; j_gene: TRBJ2-7; v_gene: TRBV6-1
CDR3aa: ASSARGGGGETQY; j_gene: TRBJ2-5; v_gene: TRBV7-3
CDR3aa: ASSLEEASYEQY; j_gene: TRBJ2-7; v_gene: TRBV7-9
CDR3aa: ASSLNPANTGELF; j_gene: TRBJ2-2; v_gene: TRBV7-9
CDR3aa: ASSFTSGGALYEQY; j_gene: TRBJ2-7; v_gene: TRBV5-1
CDR3aa: ASSQGAQAKNIQY; j_gene: TRBJ2-4; v_gene: TRBV28
CDR3aa: ASSYSRSTMPQH; j_gene: TRBJ1-5; v_gene: TRBV6-5
CDR3aa: SAGRTDTQY; j_gene: TRBJ2-3; v_gene: TRBV20-1
CDR3aa: ASSRRGLAKNIQY; j_gene: TRBJ2-4; v_gene: TRBV5-4
CDR3aa: ASSYGKEGNQPQH; j_gene: TRBJ1-5; v_gene: TRBV6-5
CDR3aa: ATSIDQRSTDTQY; j_gene: TRBJ2-3; v_gene: TRBV15
CDR3aa: ASSVRQSYEQY; j_gene: NA; v_gene: TRBV2
CDR3aa: ASSLTVRDTQY; j_gene: TRBJ2-3; v_gene: TRBV4-1
CDR3aa: ASSGPSGNEQF; j_gene: TRBJ2-1; v_gene: TRBV5-1
CDR3aa: ASSSGWGESNTEAF; j_gene: TRBJ1-1; v_gene: TRBV5-1
CDR3aa: ASSPETGAEAF; j_gene: TRBJ1-1; v_gene: TRBV11-3
CDR3aa: ASSRGALGYTEQF; j_gene: TRBJ2-1; v_gene: TRBV4-3
CDR3aa: ASRFQDRNNSPLH; j_gene: TRBJ1-6; v_gene: TRBV2
CDR3aa: ASSLVQMNTEAF; j_gene: TRBJ1-1; v_gene: TRBV5-6
CDR3aa: ASRKAGNQPQH; j_gene: TRBJ1-5; v_gene: TRBV19
CDR3aa: ASSSTRPTGTGPSEQY; j_gene: TRBJ2-7; v_gene: TRBV7-8
CDR3aa: ASSVGRLAFSEQY; j_gene: TRBJ2-7; v_gene: TRBV7-9
CDR3aa: ASRTSGRTNYGYT; j_gene: TRBJ1-2; v_gene: TRBV6-1
CDR3aa: SVAGQENTEAF; j_gene: TRBJ1-1; v_gene: TRBV29-1
CDR3aa: ASSLSPSGAYNEQF; j_gene: TRBJ2-1; v_gene: TRBV5-1
CDR3aa: ASSRGDTGELF; j_gene: TRBJ2-2; v_gene: TRBV11-3
CDR3aa: ASSPPGRVEQY; j_gene: TRBJ2-7; v_gene: TRBV5-1
CDR3aa: ASSPLGQGISGYT; j_gene: TRBJ1-2; v_gene: TRBV18
CDR3aa: ATSRGRQVNEKLF; j_gene: TRBJ1-4; v_gene: TRBV15
CDR3aa: ASSGATSGRNEQF; j_gene: TRBJ2-1; v_gene: TRBV6-1
CDR3aa: ASSIGRFREKLF; j_gene: TRBJ1-4; v_gene: TRBV19
CDR3aa: SAGQVQETQY; j_gene: TRBJ2-5; v_gene: TRBV29-1
CDR3aa: ASSTGQWYEQY; j_gene: TRBJ2-7; v_gene: TRBV19
CDR3aa: ASSLGHLREETQY; j_gene: TRBJ2-5; v_gene: TRBV5-1
CDR3aa: ASSLDGQGVPYGYT; j_gene: TRBJ1-2; v_gene: TRBV7-3
CDR3aa: ASSEHRVQPQH; j_gene: TRBJ1-5; v_gene: TRBV6-1